This entry lists 28 T cell receptor beta chains sequenced from one sample in a study of T cell responses to AZD1222 COVID-19 vaccine. The table came from immunoSEQ multiplex PCR; TCRdb's copy has only in-frame clones and leaves some out. The repertoire holds approximately 31,000 clones, with roughly 90% as singletons. Sequenced material: peripheral blood, taken 28 days after the second AZD1222 dose. The receptors come from an adult who received the AZD1222 COVID-19 vaccine.

J is TRBJ1-6 and V is TRBV19; no reliable D call. The CDR3 totals 14 residues. Germline CDR1 and CDR2: LNHDA and SQIVND (reference sequence). V lost 1 base to trimming and J lost 6 bases, with 7 bases between them. CDR3 in amino acids: CASSIVGSNSPLHF. The CDR3 nucleotides are TGTGCCAGTAGTATAGTTGGCAGTAATTCACCCCTCCACTTT.

This clone was seen a handful of times. The V and J genes are TRBV3-1 (or the pseudogene TRBV3-2) and TRBJ2-3; D call uncertain. The CDR3 covers 13 residues. The V gene's germline CDR1 is LGHDT and CDR2 YNNKEL (reference sequence). V was clipped by 0 bases and J by 7 bases, with 8 bases between them. The CDR3 spells CASSQDSINTQYF. The CDR3 DNA reads TGTGCCAGCAGCCAAGATTCTATAAATACGCAGTATTTT.

This chain links TRBV7-3 with TRBJ1-2; 9 bases align to TRBD1. The trim removed 2 bases at V and 4 bases at J, leaving 8 bases unmatched. CDR3 length: 16 amino acids. Germline CDR1 is SGHTA and CDR2 is FQGTGA. CDR3 coding DNA: TGTGCCAGCAGCTTATCGGGACAGGGATCCATCTATGGCTACACCTTC. It codes for CASSLSGQGSIYGYTF. The entire variable domain, with the rest obtained from reference TRBV7-3 and TRBJ1-2, is as follows: GAGVSQTPSNKVTEKGKYVELRCDPISGHTALYWYRQSLGQGPEFLIYFQGTGAADDSGLPNDRFFAVRPEGSVSTLKIQRTERGDSAVYLCASSLSGQGSIYGYTFGSGTRLTVV.

There are a few counts of this clone. This sequence joins TRBV9 and TRBJ1-1, with a tentative D call TRBD1 (5 bases). The CDR3 length is 16 residues. Germline lookup yields CDR1 SGDLS and CDR2 YYNGEE. V was pared by 1 base and J by 1 base, with 14 bases between. The chain's CDR3 is CASSVLSGGQNTEAFF. The DNA of the CDR3 is TGTGCCAGCAGCGTACTATCCGGTGGACAGAACACTGAAGCTTTCTTT.

This chain joins TRBV6-5 and TRBJ1-5; the D is unclear. With 6 bases removed from V and 1 base from J, the gap between germline ends came to 10 bases. CDR1 MNHEY and CDR2 SVGAGI come from the germline V gene. The CDR3 has 14 amino acids. The CDR3 reads CASSAGISNQPQHF. CDR3 coding DNA: TGTGCCAGCAGCGCCGGGATCAGCAATCAGCCCCAGCATTTT.

V gene TRBV18 combines with J gene TRBJ1-1; D unclear. The length of the CDR3 is 13 residues. The ends were cut back, 2 bases at V and 2 bases at J, with 6 bases in the middle. Germline lookup yields CDR1 KGHSH and CDR2 LQKENI. CDR3 amino acids: CASSPDTNTEAFF. CDR3 DNA sequence: TGTGCCAGCTCACCAGACACAAACACTGAAGCTTTCTTT.

V gene TRBV9 combines with J gene TRBJ2-5; D ambiguous. CDR1 is SGDLS, CDR2 YYNGEE, per germline. CDR3 size: 15 residues. V dropped 1 base and J dropped 5 bases, with 15 bases sitting between them. The CDR3 nucleotides are TGTGCCAGCAGCGTAAGGGCAGGCACGGAGGAGACCCAGTACTTC. It codes for CASSVRAGTEETQYF.

CDR3: CASSMGDRAQEQFF. The CDR3 DNA reads TGTGCCAGTAGTATGGGGGACAGGGCACAGGAGCAGTTCTTC. The V gene is TRBV19, the J gene TRBJ2-1, with TRBD1 matching over 9 bases. V shed 3 bases and J 10 bases; nucleotides not matched to a gene: 7. The CDR3 runs 14 residues. Germline CDR1 is LNHDA and CDR2 is SQIVND (reference sequence).

This clone showed up just a few times. This rearrangement joins TRBV6-5 to TRBJ1-2, with D possibly TRBD1 on 5 matching bases. V was clipped by 6 bases and J by 2 bases, with 13 bases between them. The CDR3 contains 14 residues. Germline V gene data show CDR1 as MNHEY and CDR2 as SVGAGI. As DNA, the CDR3 is TGTGCCAGCAGGCCCGGGACGGAGAACTATGGCTACACCTTC. Its protein product is CASRPGTENYGYTF.

This chain links TRBV15 with TRBJ1-2, with 7 bases lining up with TRBD1. Trimming cost V 4 bases and J 8 bases; bases outside gene matches: 16. Germline-derived CDR1 and CDR2 are LNHNV and YYDKDF (reference sequence). The CDR3 consists of 16 residues. CDR3 DNA: TGTGCCACCAGCAAGAGCAGGGGGGAACGAGGCTGGGGCTACACCTTC. Its translation is CATSKSRGERGWGYTF.

The chain has TRBV21-1 and TRBJ2-3; no check of the table's D call, TRBD2, against the DNA was made. TRBV21-1 is described as a pseudogene. This CDR3 is built from 11 residues. The DNA for the CDR3 is TGTGCCAGCGGAGGGGCAGATACGCAGTATTTT. It yields the protein CASGGADTQYF.

This clone has only one observation. The gene calls are TRBV7-2 and TRBJ2-3; D gene ambiguous. Looked up from germline, CDR1 is SGHTA and CDR2 is FQGNSA. The V end was cut by 2 bases, the J end by 2 bases, with 5 bases between. CDR3 length equals 13 residues. The CDR3 DNA is TGTGCCAGCAGCTTATCTTTCACAGATACGCAGTATTTT. Protein sequence: CASSLSFTDTQYF.

J is TRBJ2-7 and V is TRBV7-2, with 12 bases aligning to TRBD2. Trimming removed 5 bases from V and 6 bases from J; junction bases left unmatched: 5. This CDR3 has 14 amino acids. From germline, CDR1 is SGHTA and CDR2 FQGNSA. CDR3 amino acids: CASSPASGGVEQYF. As DNA, the CDR3 is TGTGCCAGCAGCCCAGCTAGCGGGGGGGTCGAGCAGTACTTC. Supplemented by reference TRBV7-2 and TRBJ2-7, the full variable domain reads GAGVSQSPSNKVTEKGKDVELRCDPISGHTALYWYRQSLGQGLEFLIYFQGNSAPDKSGLPSDRFSAERTGGSVSTLTIQRTQQEDSAVYLCASSPASGGVEQYFGPGTRLTVT.

The chain couples TRBV6-5 to TRBJ1-6, with D tentatively TRBD1 (5 bases). V shed 8 bases and J shed 7 bases, with 9 bases lying between them. Per germline, CDR1 MNHEY and CDR2 SVGAGI. The CDR3 is 12 amino acids. DNA for the CDR3: TGTGCCAGCCGGGACCCCAATTCACCCCTCCACTTT. Its translation is CASRDPNSPLHF.

The chain employs TRBV12-3 or TRBV12-4 and TRBJ1-5; D is possibly TRBD1 (5 bases). V dropped 6 bases and J dropped 4 bases, with 10 bases sitting between them. The CDR3 spans 13 residues. The CDR3 nucleotides are TGTGCCAGCAGGCCTCAGGGTAATCAGCCCCAGCATTTT. As protein: CASRPQGNQPQHF.

This chain joins TRBV5-1 and TRBJ2-5, with 8 bases matching TRBD1. This CDR3 has 16 amino acids. Germline V lookup: CDR1 SGHRS, CDR2 YFSETQ. The junction had 7 bases not matched to a gene; V was cut back by 1 base and J by 2 bases. The CDR3 loop reads CASSLTGQGTQETQYF. The CDR3 DNA reads TGCGCCAGCAGCTTGACCGGACAGGGTACTCAAGAGACCCAGTACTTC.

The rearrangement joins TRBV5-4 to TRBJ1-2; D unclear. Germline V CDR1 and CDR2: SGHNT, YYREEE (reference sequence). Trimming took 4 bases from V and 4 from J, leaving 11 bases between them. CDR3 length: 13 amino acids. Here the CDR3 DNA reads TGTGCCAGCAGCGTCAGCGGCCCCTATGGCTACACCTTC. This translates into CASSVSGPYGYTF.

The rearrangement links TRBV19 to TRBJ1-1, with D possibly matching TRBD1 (5 bases). The ends were cut back, 5 bases at V and 0 bases at J, with 10 bases in the middle. Germline V lookup: CDR1 LNHDA, CDR2 SQIVND (reference sequence). This CDR3 is built from 14 residues. The CDR3 DNA is TGTGCCAGTAGTCCAGGACACATGAACACTGAAGCTTTCTTT. Its protein is CASSPGHMNTEAFF. The complete variable domain, with remaining parts taken from reference TRBV19 and TRBJ1-1, reads DGGITQSPKYLFRKEGQNVTLSCEQNLNHDAMYWYRQDPGQGLRLIYYSQIVNDFQKGDIAEGYSVSREKKESFPLTVTSAQKNPTAFYLCASSPGHMNTEAFFGQGTRLTVV.

The V call is TRBV3-1 (or the pseudogene TRBV3-2), the J call TRBJ1-3; D unclear. The V gene's germline CDR1 is LGHDT and CDR2 YNNKEL (reference sequence). The CDR3 has 15 residues. Between the trimmed V and J ends, which lost 2 bases and 3 bases, there was a span of 11 bases. This CDR3 reads CASSQTGKVGNTIYF. CDR3 sequence (DNA): TGTGCCAGCAGCCAAACCGGTAAGGTTGGAAACACCATATATTTT.

The rearrangement links TRBV29-1 to TRBJ1-2; D is unresolved. Germline V gene data show CDR1 as SQVTM and CDR2 as ANQGSEA. V lost 8 bases and J lost 12, with 25 bases in between. The CDR3 runs 13 residues. This CDR3 reads CSTETPSDPFHTF. In DNA, the CDR3 is TGCAGCACCGAGACTCCGTCCGACCCCTTTCACACCTTC.

This chain connects TRBV27 to TRBJ1-1; D unclear. V was pared by 7 bases and J by 4 bases, with 10 bases between. Germline V gene lookup returns CDR1 MNHEY and CDR2 SMNVEV (reference sequence). This CDR3 region has 12 residues. The DNA for the CDR3 is TGTGCCAGCAAGGGCGAGCCCACTGAAGCTTTCTTT. Protein product: CASKGEPTEAFF.

The rearrangement joins TRBV7-9 to TRBJ2-3; no clear D gene. The CDR3 contains 11 residues. The germline V and J ends were trimmed by 5 bases and 4 bases, with 4 bases remaining between them. The germline gives CDR1 SEHNR, CDR2 FQNEAQ (reference sequence). CDR3 in amino acids: CASSVADTQYF. The CDR3 coding sequence is TGTGCCAGCAGCGTCGCAGATACGCAGTATTTT.

This clone came up once. V and J are TRBV5-5 and TRBJ2-2; 7 bases align to TRBD1. The V and J ends lost 6 bases and 2 bases, in that order; junction bases with no gene match: 10. Germline lookup yields CDR1 SGHKS and CDR2 YYEKEE (reference sequence). The CDR3 spans 16 residues. The CDR3 region has the DNA TGTGCCAGCAAGTTTAATCCAGGGGGTAACACCGGGGAGCTGTTTTTT. Translating gives CASKFNPGGNTGELFF.

CDR3 loop: CASSFGYTEAFF. The CDR3 DNA is TGTGCCAGCAGTTTCGGGTACACTGAAGCTTTCTTT. The chain is built from TRBV12-3 or TRBV12-4 and TRBJ1-1; D gene uncertain. V lost 3 bases and J lost 3, with 5 bases in between. This CDR3 spans 12 amino acids.

V usage is TRBV7-8 and J usage is TRBJ2-6; D is uncertain. Per the germline V gene, CDR1 is SGHVS and CDR2 is FQNEAQ. Deletions cut 1 base from V and 2 bases from J, with 12 bases between. This CDR3 spans 17 amino acids. The CDR3 DNA follows: TGTGCCAGCAGCTTAGTGAGCGCTCCCACTGGGGCCAACGTCCTGACTTTC. Translation: CASSLVSAPTGANVLTF.

This rearrangement joins TRBV12-5 to TRBJ2-7; the D gene is possibly TRBD1 (6 bases). This CDR3 spans 11 amino acids. The V gene lost 7 bases and the J gene lost 5 bases, with 9 bases spanning the gap. Germline CDR1 LGHNT, CDR2 FRNRAP. CDR3 residues: CASAQGNEQYF. The CDR3 nucleotides are TGTGCTAGTGCCCAGGGGAACGAGCAGTACTTC.

J is TRBJ1-4 and V is TRBV15; D not certain. V lost 5 bases to trimming and J lost 0 bases, with 10 bases between them. The CDR3 sequence is 15 residues long. The germline V gene has CDR1 LNHNV and CDR2 YYDKDF (reference sequence). CDR3 region: CATSPRSATNEKLFF. The CDR3 DNA follows: TGTGCCACCAGCCCTCGGTCCGCAACTAATGAAAAACTGTTTTTT.

The chain recombines TRBV3-1 (or the pseudogene TRBV3-2) with TRBJ1-2; 7 nucleotides align to TRBD1. The germline V gene encodes CDR1 LGHDT and CDR2 YNNKEL (reference sequence). This CDR3 spans 15 amino acids. J was trimmed by 4 bases and V by 4 bases; bases with no gene match: 9. The CDR3 protein is CASSPTGNPSYGYTF. CDR3 DNA sequence: TGTGCCAGCAGCCCGACAGGGAATCCGTCCTATGGCTACACCTTC.